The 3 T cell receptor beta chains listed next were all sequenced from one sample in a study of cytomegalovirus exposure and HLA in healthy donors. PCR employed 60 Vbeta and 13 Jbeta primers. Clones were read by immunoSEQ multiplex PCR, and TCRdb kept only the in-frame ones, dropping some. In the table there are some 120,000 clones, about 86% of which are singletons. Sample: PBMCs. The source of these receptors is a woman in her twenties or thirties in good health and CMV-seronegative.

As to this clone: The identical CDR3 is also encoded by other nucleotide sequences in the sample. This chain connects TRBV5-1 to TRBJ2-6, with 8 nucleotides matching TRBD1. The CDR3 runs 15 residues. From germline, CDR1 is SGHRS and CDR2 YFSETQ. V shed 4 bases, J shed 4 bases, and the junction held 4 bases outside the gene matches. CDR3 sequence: CASSPQGEGANVLTF. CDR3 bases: TGCGCCAGCAGCCCACAGGGGGAAGGGGCCAACGTCCTGACTTTC.

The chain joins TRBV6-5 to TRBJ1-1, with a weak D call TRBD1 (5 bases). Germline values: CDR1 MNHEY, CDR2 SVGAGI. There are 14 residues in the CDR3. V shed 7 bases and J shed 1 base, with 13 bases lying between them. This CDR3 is CASTWTRSNTEAFF. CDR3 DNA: TGTGCCAGCACCTGGACACGGTCGAACACTGAAGCTTTCTTT.

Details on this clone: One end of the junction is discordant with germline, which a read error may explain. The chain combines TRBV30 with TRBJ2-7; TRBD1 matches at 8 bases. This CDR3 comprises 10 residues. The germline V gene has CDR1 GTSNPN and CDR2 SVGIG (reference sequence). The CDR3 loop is CACLRTGLVF. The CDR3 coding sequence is TGTGCCTGTCTAAGGACAGGGCTGGTCTTC.